Included here is one TCR beta chain sequence, with context. Antigen unknown. Using immunoSEQ multiplex PCR, the repertoire was profiled, and TCRdb retains in-frame clones only, with some absent. The data hold 11,000 to 15,000 clones, with roughly 82% observed a single time. The data were taken from a study of T cell repertoires in ileal Crohn's disease. Overall study results and limits: Compared with CD4 T cells, sorted CD8 cells carried more expanded clones.

V dropped 2 bases and J dropped 4 bases, with 27 bases sitting between them. The CDR3 is made up of 19 amino acids. Germline V gene lookup returns CDR1 SGHRS and CDR2 YFSETQ. Sequencing input: ileal tissue. This chain links TRBV5-1 with TRBJ1-2, with TRBD1 as a possible D gene (6 bases). The clonotype comes from an adult with Crohn's disease. CDR3 DNA sequence: TGCGCCAGCAGCTTAAGCGCCTTCACGGGACACGACCCCATCTATGGCTACACCTTC. This sequence encodes CASSLSAFTGHDPIYGYTF. The full variable domain, its missing parts supplied by reference TRBV5-1 and TRBJ1-2, is KAGVTQTPRYLIKTRGQQVTLSCSPISGHRSVSWYQQTPGQGLQFLFEYFSETQRNKGNFPGRFSGRQFSNSRSEMNVSTLELGDSALYLCASSLSAFTGHDPIYGYTFGSGTRLTVV.